These 2 T cell receptor beta chains originate from one sample sequenced in a study of blood T cell repertoires in COVID-19 (dated by TCRdb to the early 2020s). Library preparation used the immunoSEQ multiplex PCR assay. TCRdb provides this immuneACCESS table in a form limited to in-frame rearrangements. Some clones are lacking; in checked studies, under half of them reflect an unresolved V gene, and why the rest are absent is not known. In this sample the table shows approximately 30,000 clones, around four fifths of which occur a single time. In total, the top ten clones hold 6% to 8% of the sample. Sample: peripheral blood. These receptors all come from a woman between 55 and 75 years old with acute or convalescent COVID-19.

V gene TRBV11-3 combines with J gene TRBJ1-5, with D maybe TRBD1 (5 bases). V was trimmed by 0 bases and J by 2 bases, leaving 11 bases between them. This CDR3 is built from 16 residues. Germline CDR1 and CDR2: SGHNT and YENEEA. In nucleotides, the CDR3 is TGTGCCAGCAGCTTAGAGGGGGGAGCCGGCAATCAGCCCCAGCATTTT. Its translation is CASSLEGGAGNQPQHF.

In this sample, this clone turned up once. The rearrangement uses TRBV7-3 and TRBJ2-3; the match to TRBD1 covers 10 bases. Losses at the gene ends were 3 bases for V and 1 base for J; bases not matched to a gene: 10. The length of the CDR3 is 18 residues. CDR1 and CDR2 from the germline V gene are SGHTA and FQGTGA. CDR3 loop: CASSLWGQGTGGTDTQYF. Here the CDR3 DNA reads TGTGCCAGCAGCTTGTGGGGCCAGGGGACAGGGGGCACAGATACGCAGTATTTT.